The 8 T cell receptor beta chains presented below share a single source sample, sequenced in a study of CD8+ T cells in alopecia areata. Stated treatment: oral pan-JAK inhibitor, 5-10 mg twice daily. RNA extraction and reverse transcription yielded cDNA as sequencing template. Here immunoSEQ multiplex PCR was the method, and the copy in TCRdb shows in-frame clones only, minus some. The sample includes about 180,000 clones, around 58% of them seen just once. The sample in question was CD4+ T cells sorted from blood, obtained between weeks 55 and 70, from a patient treated with tofacitinib. Receptors were obtained from a human donor with alopecia areata.

The V and J genes are TRBV30 and TRBJ1-1; D possibly corresponds to TRBD1 (5 bases). V shed 8 bases and J shed 0 bases, with 16 bases lying between them. Per germline, CDR1 GTSNPN and CDR2 SVGIG (reference sequence). The CDR3 length is 14 residues. The CDR3 DNA sequence: TGTGCCGGGGACTCGCCGGACCTGAACACTGAAGCTTTCTTT. Encoded protein: CAGDSPDLNTEAFF.

The CDR3 DNA reads TGCAGTGCGGGGACGGGAAAAGAAGCTTTCTTT. It codes for CSAGTGKEAFF. V usage is TRBV20-1 and J usage is TRBJ1-1; maybe TRBD1 (5 bases). Trimming stripped 6 bases from V and 8 bases from J, with 13 bases between. This CDR3 region has 11 residues. Germline V gene lookup returns CDR1 DFQATT and CDR2 SNEGSKA (reference sequence).

The chain is built from TRBV29-1 and TRBJ1-2; no clear D gene. Germline values: CDR1 SQVTM, CDR2 ANQGSEA. This CDR3 comprises 11 residues. Trimming shortened V by 5 bases and J by 5 bases, and 9 bases separated the two germline ends. Here the CDR3 DNA reads TGCAGCGTTACATCTTGGTATGGCTACACCTTC. This encodes CSVTSWYGYTF.

This clone was seen a handful of times. The J gene is TRBJ1-3, the V gene TRBV30; D ambiguous. The CDR3 sequence is 14 residues long. V was shortened by 3 bases and J by 2 bases, with 11 bases between the two germline ends. Germline V CDR1 and CDR2: GTSNPN, SVGIG (reference sequence). CDR3 in DNA: TGTGCCTGGAGACCAGAAATGGCTGGAAACACCATATATTTT. Protein product: CAWRPEMAGNTIYF.

The CDR3 reads CASSPEPGRNTEAFF. DNA of the CDR3: TGTGCCAGTAGCCCTGAACCGGGACGGAACACTGAAGCTTTCTTT. The rearrangement joins TRBV19 to TRBJ1-1, with a weak D call TRBD1 (5 bases). With 6 bases removed from V and 1 base from J, the gap between germline ends came to 15 bases. The CDR3 is 15 amino acids. The germline gives CDR1 LNHDA, CDR2 SQIVND (reference sequence).

This chain connects TRBV2 to TRBJ1-1; 9 bases map to TRBD1. The CDR3 consists of 16 residues. CDR1 is SNHLY and CDR2 is FYNNEI in the germline V gene. The junction had 8 bases not matched to a gene; V was cut back by 6 bases and J by 0 bases. Here the CDR3 DNA reads TGTGCCAGCAGCTTGACAGGGGGTCCCCTGAACACTGAAGCTTTCTTT. It is translated as CASSLTGGPLNTEAFF. The full variable domain, its missing parts supplied by reference TRBV2 and TRBJ1-1, is EPEVTQTPSHQVTQMGQEVILRCVPISNHLYFYWYRQILGQKVEFLVSFYNNEISEKSEIFDDQFSVERPDGSNFTLKIRSTKLEDSAMYFCASSLTGGPLNTEAFFGQGTRLTVV.

The table lists this clone with many counts. V is TRBV7-2 and J is TRBJ2-1, with D hard to call. This CDR3 region has 13 residues. Trimming stripped 1 base from V and 7 bases from J, with 8 bases between. Germline V gene sequence: CDR1 SGHTA, CDR2 FQGNSA. This chain's CDR3 is CASSLGPRNEQFF. CDR3 DNA sequence: TGTGCCAGCAGCTTAGGGCCGAGGAATGAGCAGTTCTTC.

With regard to this clone: Other DNA sequences in the same sample also yield this CDR3. The J gene is TRBJ1-6, the V gene TRBV2; D gene ambiguous. The CDR3 is 11 amino acids. Per the germline V gene, CDR1 is SNHLY and CDR2 is FYNNEI. Trimming stripped 7 bases from V and 7 bases from J, with 5 bases between. CDR3 bases: TGTGCCAGCACCTTAAATTCACCCCTCCACTTT. Encoded protein: CASTLNSPLHF.